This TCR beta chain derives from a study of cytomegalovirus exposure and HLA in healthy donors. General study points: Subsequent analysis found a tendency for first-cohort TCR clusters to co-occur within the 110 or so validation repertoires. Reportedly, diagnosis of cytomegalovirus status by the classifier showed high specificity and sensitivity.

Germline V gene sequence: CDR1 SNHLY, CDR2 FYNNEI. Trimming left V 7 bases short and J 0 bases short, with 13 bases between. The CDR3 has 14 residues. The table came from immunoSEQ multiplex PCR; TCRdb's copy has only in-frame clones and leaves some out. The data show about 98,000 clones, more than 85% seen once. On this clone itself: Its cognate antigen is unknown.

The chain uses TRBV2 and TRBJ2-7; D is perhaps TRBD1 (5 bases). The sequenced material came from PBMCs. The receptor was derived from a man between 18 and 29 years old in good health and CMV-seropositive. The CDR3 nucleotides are TGTGCCAGCACTGAGCCAGGGTCCTCCTACGAGCAGTACTTC. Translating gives CASTEPGSSYEQYF.